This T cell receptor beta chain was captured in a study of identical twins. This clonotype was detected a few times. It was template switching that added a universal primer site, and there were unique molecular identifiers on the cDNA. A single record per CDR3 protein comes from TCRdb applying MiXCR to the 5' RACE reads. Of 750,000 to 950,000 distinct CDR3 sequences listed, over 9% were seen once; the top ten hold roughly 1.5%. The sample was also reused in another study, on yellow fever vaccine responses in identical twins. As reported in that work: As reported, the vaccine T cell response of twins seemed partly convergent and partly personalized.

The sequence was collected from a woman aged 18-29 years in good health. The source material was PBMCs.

The CDR3 region has the DNA TGTGCCAGCAGCGCCGGAAGAGGACAGGTGAACACTGAAGCTTTCTTT. Amino acid sequence: CASSAGRGQVNTEAFF. The chain has TRBV7-9 and TRBJ1-1; 7 bases line up with TRBD1. The CDR3 has 16 amino acids. V gave up 5 bases and J gave up 0 bases; unmatched junction bases: 9. Per germline, CDR1 SEHNR and CDR2 FQNEAQ (reference sequence).